This entry lists 18 T cell receptor beta chains sequenced from one sample in a study of T cell repertoires in aging, cancer and after chemotherapy. A mixed TRB-A/B primer pool amplified rearranged TRB by multiplex touch-down PCR. TCRdb recomputed calls from the multiplex PCR reads with MiXCR, one row per CDR3 protein. The sample holds a few thousand distinct CDR3 sequences; around 25% are singletons and the top ten take approximately 5.1%. Peripheral blood genomic DNA, not sorted cells or RNA, was the template. Sequenced sample: blood. All receptors derive from a human donor with a solid tumor.

In its sample, this clonotype was seen a few times. The J gene is TRBJ2-7, the V gene TRBV7-2, with 9 bases matching TRBD1. This CDR3 region has 14 residues. Germline CDR1 SGHTA, CDR2 FQGNSA. V was pared by 2 bases and J by 11 bases, with 10 bases of the junction left unmatched. The CDR3 spells CASSLRAVRDREYF. The CDR3 DNA sequence: TGTGCCAGCAGCTTAAGGGCCGTAAGGGACAGGGAGTACTTC.

The sample holds a few counts of this clonotype. This chain connects TRBV20-1 to TRBJ1-3; D is undetermined. This CDR3 region has 11 residues. Between the trimmed V and J ends, which lost 6 bases and 0 bases, there was a span of 3 bases. The germline V gene encodes CDR1 DFQATT and CDR2 SNEGSKA (reference sequence). DNA for the CDR3: TGCAGTGCGTACTCTGGAAACACCATATATTTT. Protein product: CSAYSGNTIYF.

In this sample, this clonotype is medium-sized. This chain uses TRBV19 with TRBJ1-5, with 8 bases that match TRBD1. Germline CDR1 is LNHDA and CDR2 is SQIVND (reference sequence). This CDR3 region has 17 residues. V was clipped by 1 base and J by 2 bases; unmatched bases: 7. Here the CDR3 reads CASSIARDRLGNQPQHF. The DNA of the CDR3 is TGTGCCAGTAGTATAGCTCGGGACAGGTTAGGCAATCAGCCCCAGCATTTT.

By frequency in the sample, this clonotype is medium-sized. The CDR3 sequence is CASSERIEGTDTQYF. The CDR3 nucleotides are TGTGCCAGCAGTGAAAGGATCGAGGGCACAGATACGCAGTATTTT. V gene TRBV6-1 combines with J gene TRBJ2-3; the D is unclear. Trimming removed 2 bases at V and 1 base at J, with 10 bases between. The CDR3 is 15 residues long. Per the germline V gene, CDR1 is MNHNS and CDR2 is SASEGT.

The chain is built from TRBV19 and TRBJ1-2; D unclear. The V end was cut by 1 base, the J end by 12 bases, with 12 bases between. CDR1 is LNHDA, CDR2 SQIVND, per germline (reference sequence). This CDR3 has 12 residues. CDR3 loop: CASSIGSRGNTF. The CDR3 bases are TGTGCCAGTAGTATAGGGTCACGCGGAAACACCTTC.

This clonotype qualifies as medium-sized. The chain carries TRBV30 and TRBJ1-3; the D is unclear. The V gene's germline CDR1 is GTSNPN and CDR2 SVGIG (reference sequence). V dropped 2 bases and J dropped 4 bases, with 12 bases sitting between them. The CDR3 covers 14 residues. CDR3 DNA: TGTGCCTGGAGTTACCGCACGTTGGGAAACACCATATATTTT. Translation gives CAWSYRTLGNTIYF. Supplemented by reference TRBV30 and TRBJ1-3, the full variable domain reads SQTIHQWPATLVQPVGSPLSLECTVEGTSNPNLYWYRQAAGRGLQLLFYSVGIGQISSEVPQNLSASRPQDRQFILSSKKLLLSDSGFYLCAWSYRTLGNTIYFGEGSWLTVV.

Turning to this clonotype: One base away lies a much larger clone, so this may be a sequencing read error. The V and J genes are TRBV27 and TRBJ2-7, with D tentatively TRBD1 (6 bases). From germline, CDR1 is MNHEY and CDR2 SMNVEV (reference sequence). This CDR3 is built from 14 residues. The CDR3 nucleotides read TGTACCAGCAGTCAAACCAAGGACAGCTACGAGCAGTACTTC. This gives the protein CTSSQTKDSYEQYF.

The CDR3, as DNA: TGTGCCACCAGTTTGGGCAGCTCCTACAATGAGCAGTTCTTC. This sequence encodes CATSLGSSYNEQFF. The rearrangement uses TRBV24-1 and TRBJ2-1; D is uncertain. Germline V gene sequence: CDR1 KGHDR, CDR2 SFDVKD. Trimming pared 6 bases from V and 0 bases from J, leaving 8 bases between. CDR3 length equals 14 residues.

The table lists this clonotype with a few counts. The chain couples TRBV5-1 to TRBJ2-3; weak D call: TRBD2 (7 bases). V dropped 4 bases and J dropped 2 bases, with 14 bases sitting between them. Germline CDR1 and CDR2: SGHRS and YFSETQ. The length of the CDR3 is 15 residues. In DNA, the CDR3 is TGCGCCAGCAGCAAGGGGGGGGGGACCACAGATACGCAGTATTTT. Protein: CASSKGGGTTDTQYF.

This clonotype is deemed large. J is TRBJ1-6 and V is TRBV5-6; 9 positions match TRBD1. Germline lookup yields CDR1 SGHDT and CDR2 YYEEEE. The CDR3 is 14 amino acids. V trimming: 5 bases; J trimming: 10 bases; junction bases outside the gene matches: 7. In DNA, the CDR3 is TGTGCCAGCAGGGACAGGGGTGCAGCCTCACCCCTCCACTTT. Protein product: CASRDRGAASPLHF.

By sample share, this clonotype is medium-sized. V and J are TRBV6-2 or TRBV6-3 and TRBJ2-3; D might be TRBD2 (5 bases). The CDR3 loop spans 15 amino acids. From germline, CDR1 is MNHEY and CDR2 SVGEGT. V lost 7 bases, J lost 0 bases, and 14 bases lay in between. Here the CDR3 DNA reads TGTGCCAGCACAAGAGCGGAACCTAGCACAGATACGCAGTATTTT. It specifies CASTRAEPSTDTQYF.

As to this clonotype: Just one base apart from a much larger clone, this may be a read error. The chain recombines TRBV7-6 with TRBJ1-6; 8 nucleotides match TRBD1. The CDR3 has 14 amino acids. Germline V gene lookup returns CDR1 SGHVS and CDR2 FNYEAQ. As DNA, the CDR3 is TGTGCCATCAGCTTCGGACAGGGCGGTTCACCCCTCCACTTT. Protein: CAISFGQGGSPLHF.

Within the sample, this clonotype is medium-sized. The chain uses TRBV15 and TRBJ2-3; 12 bases fit TRBD2. This CDR3 comprises 20 residues. V lost 3 bases to trimming and J lost 2 bases; unmatched junction nucleotides: 15. Germline V gene data show CDR1 as LNHNV and CDR2 as YYDKDF (reference sequence). This CDR3 is CATSSPTGASGGVATDTQYF. CDR3 bases: TGTGCCACCAGCAGTCCCACTGGGGCTAGCGGGGGGGTTGCCACAGATACGCAGTATTTT. The variable domain in full, with the rest retrieved from reference TRBV15 and TRBJ2-3, is DAMVIQNPRYQVTQFGKPVTLSCSQTLNHNVMYWYQQKSSQAPKLLFHYYDKDFNNEADTPDNFQSRRPNTSFCFLDIRSPGLGDTAMYLCATSSPTGASGGVATDTQYFGPGTRLTVL.

The chain uses TRBV9 and TRBJ1-3; D not resolved. The germline gives CDR1 SGDLS, CDR2 YYNGEE. The CDR3 consists of 17 residues. The V end was cut by 4 bases, the J end by 0 bases, with 17 bases between. As DNA, the CDR3 is TGTGCCAGCAGCTTTCCAACCGGCGGAAGCTCTGGAAACACCATATATTTT. This translates into CASSFPTGGSSGNTIYF.

The V call is TRBV27, the J call TRBJ2-1; 7 bases fit TRBD2. The V segment lost 3 bases and the J segment 0 bases; nucleotides outside the gene matches: 2. This CDR3 comprises 15 residues. Germline V gene lookup returns CDR1 MNHEY and CDR2 SMNVEV (reference sequence). CDR3 protein: CASSFGGGSYNEQFF. The CDR3 nucleotides read TGTGCCAGCAGTTTCGGCGGGGGCTCCTACAATGAGCAGTTCTTC.

This clonotype was seen only a few times. The chain has TRBV24-1 and TRBJ2-1, with TRBD2 matching over 7 bases. Germline CDR1 reads KGHDR; CDR2 reads SFDVKD. Germline trimming cut 9 bases from V and 1 base from J; bases unmatched to any gene: 5. The CDR3 runs 14 residues. CDR3 in DNA: TGTGCCACCGAAGGACTAGAATCCTACAATGAGCAGTTCTTC. Amino acid sequence: CATEGLESYNEQFF.

By its share, this clonotype is medium-sized. The rearrangement joins TRBV5-5 to TRBJ1-4; no clear D. Germline loops: CDR1 SGHKS, CDR2 YYEKEE (reference sequence). The CDR3 is made up of 15 amino acids. Trimming cost V 4 bases and J 3 bases, with 13 bases left between them. CDR3 loop: CASSPLVSSNEKLFF. CDR3 nucleotides: TGTGCCAGCAGCCCGCTAGTGTCGTCTAATGAAAAACTGTTTTTT.

This sequence joins TRBV4-2 and TRBJ2-7; D remains unclear. The CDR3 consists of 12 residues. Germline CDR1 is LGHNA and CDR2 is YNFKEQ. V lost 2 bases and J 2 bases, leaving 4 bases between the germline ends. Written as DNA, the CDR3 is TGTGCCAGCAGCCAACGCGCCTACGAGCAGTACTTC. Translation: CASSQRAYEQYF.